This TCR beta chain was identified during a study of control samples from healthy donors and cancer patients. The assay was immunoSEQ multiplex PCR, and TCRdb's table has in-frame clones only and misses some. Of approximately 170,000 clones in the sample, around nine tenths were seen once. Germline V gene sequence: CDR1 SNHLY, CDR2 FYNNEI. This CDR3 is 13 amino acids long. V dropped 7 bases and J dropped 8 bases, with 14 bases sitting between them. Sample: blood. This clonotype was obtained from a man under 40 in good health. V gene TRBV2 combines with J gene TRBJ1-4; D is unresolved. The CDR3, as DNA: TGTGCCAGCATGCCCGGGAGACTAGAAAAACTGTTTTTT. Residues: CASMPGRLEKLFF.